The rows below give T cell receptor beta chains drawn from one sample of a study of cytotoxic CD8 clonotypes in ibrutinib-treated CLL. Assay used: immunoSEQ multiplex PCR; TCRdb lists only in-frame clones, some missing. Among roughly 54,000 clones listed, around 60% were seen once. Sequenced here: PBMCs, sampled after 24 months of ibrutinib treatment. Source of these receptors: a human donor with chronic lymphocytic leukemia. Each CDR3 is given with its conserved first and last residue. D genes are given only for firm matches. Size is omitted from some rows. Given values are once, few, many or a class for expanded clones.

J: TRBJ1-4; size: -; D: TRBD1; V: TRBV5-4; DNA: TGTGCCAGCAGCCCTGGACAGGGGACGGTAACTAATGAAAAACTGTTTTTT; CDR3: CASSPGQGTVTNEKLFF
J: TRBJ1-6; size: -; D: -; V: TRBV5-1; DNA: TGCGCCAGCAGCTTGGGACAGAATAATTCACCCCTCCACTTT; CDR3: CASSLGQNNSPLHF
J: TRBJ2-7; size: -; D: -; V: TRBV23-1; DNA: TGCGCCAGCAGTCTCAGGGGCCCCTACGAGCAGTACTTC; CDR3: CASSLRGPYEQYF
J: TRBJ1-2; size: -; D: TRBD1; V: TRBV7-9; DNA: TGTGCCAGCAGCTTCTTCCAGGGGGCGTTGGGAGGCTACACCTTC; CDR3: CASSFFQGALGGYTF
J: TRBJ1-3; size: -; D: TRBD1; V: TRBV11-3; DNA: TGTGCCAGCAGCTTATGTTCGGGACAGGCCACTTTCCCCGTGGTTGACACCATATATTTT; CDR3: CASSLCSGQATFPVVDTIYF
J: TRBJ1-1; size: -; D: -; V: TRBV20-1; DNA: TGCAGTGCTGGACTTTACACTGAAGCTTTCTTT; CDR3: CSAGLYTEAFF
J: TRBJ2-7; size: -; D: -; V: TRBV12-5; DNA: TGTGCTAGTGGTTCGGGGGTCCTCGGAGGGGAGCAGTACTTC; CDR3: CASGSGVLGGEQYF
J: TRBJ2-3; size: few; D: -; V: TRBV27; DNA: TGTGCCAGCAGTTCCCTCGGGACGTCGGCAGATACGCAGTATTTT; CDR3: CASSSLGTSADTQYF
J: TRBJ1-6; size: -; D: -; V: TRBV5-1; DNA: TGCGCCAGCAGCTTGGGGAATTCACCCCTCCACTTT; CDR3: CASSLGNSPLHF
J: TRBJ2-3; size: -; D: TRBD2; V: TRBV4-1; DNA: TGCGCCAGCAGCCAAGTTCCTAGCGGCGGGGATACGCAGTATTTT; CDR3: CASSQVPSGGDTQYF
J: TRBJ2-7; size: -; D: -; V: TRBV7-9; DNA: TGTGCCAGCAGCCCTGTACAGACTAGCTCCTACGAGCAGTACTTC; CDR3: CASSPVQTSSYEQYF
J: TRBJ1-3; size: -; D: TRBD1; V: TRBV6-1; DNA: TGTGCCAGCAGGATTACAGGGGGCGTGGACACCATATATTTT; CDR3: CASRITGGVDTIYF
J: TRBJ2-3; size: -; D: TRBD1; V: TRBV19; DNA: TGTGCCAGTAGTCTGGACAGGGCAACGCAGTATTTT; CDR3: CASSLDRATQYF
J: TRBJ2-5; size: -; D: -; V: TRBV11-2; DNA: TGTGCCAGCAGTAAAGGACAGATCCAAGAGACCCAGTACTTC; CDR3: CASSKGQIQETQYF
J: TRBJ1-4; size: -; D: TRBD1; V: TRBV4-1; DNA: TGCGCCAGCAGCCAAGATTGGGACAGGGTGGGTGAAAAACTGTTTTTT; CDR3: CASSQDWDRVGEKLFF
J: TRBJ2-3; size: -; D: -; V: TRBV27; DNA: TGTGCCAGCAGTTTATTTGAATCTAGCACAGATACGCAGTATTTT; CDR3: CASSLFESSTDTQYF
J: TRBJ2-5; size: -; D: -; V: TRBV5-1; DNA: TGCGCCAGCGGGCGGTCGACTCAAGAGACCCAGTACTTC; CDR3: CASGRSTQETQYF
J: TRBJ2-7; size: -; D: -; V: TRBV6-1; DNA: TGTGCCAGCAGTGAAGGGTCCGGGCCGCTCTCCGAGCAGTACTTC; CDR3: CASSEGSGPLSEQYF
J: TRBJ1-2; size: -; D: -; V: TRBV27; DNA: TGTGCCAGCAGTTTACGACTCCACTATGGCTACACCTTC; CDR3: CASSLRLHYGYTF
J: TRBJ2-5; size: few; D: -; V: TRBV6-6; DNA: TGTGCCAGCAGAGTTCGGGGGACGGTTGGGCAAGAGACCCAGTACTTC; CDR3: CASRVRGTVGQETQYF
J: TRBJ2-7; size: -; D: -; V: TRBV29-1; DNA: TGCAGCGTTGGTTTGGGAAGTTCCTACGAGCAGTACTTC; CDR3: CSVGLGSSYEQYF
J: TRBJ2-7; size: few; D: -; V: TRBV6-1; DNA: TGTGCCAGCAGTGTTGCAGGTACCTACGAGCAGTACTTC; CDR3: CASSVAGTYEQYF
J: TRBJ2-5; size: many; D: -; V: TRBV10-2; DNA: TGCGCCAGCAGTGACCTGGAGACCCAGTACTTC; CDR3: CASSDLETQYF
J: TRBJ1-1; size: -; D: -; V: TRBV7-7; DNA: TGTGCCAGCAGCTTAGTCGGCGGAGGTGGAACTGAAGCTTTCTTT; CDR3: CASSLVGGGGTEAFF
J: TRBJ1-2; size: many; D: TRBD1; V: TRBV2; DNA: TGTGCCAGCATTGGGACAGCCGGTGGCTACACCTTC; CDR3: CASIGTAGGYTF
J: TRBJ1-2; size: -; D: -; V: TRBV5-6; DNA: TGTGCCAGCAGCCCCCGGGGGGGGCAGGGGCGGTCTGGCTACACCTTC; CDR3: CASSPRGGQGRSGYTF
J: TRBJ1-1; size: -; D: -; V: TRBV9; DNA: TGTGCCAGCAGCCCCCGGACAGTCACTGAAGCTTTCTTT; CDR3: CASSPRTVTEAFF
J: TRBJ2-7; size: -; D: -; V: TRBV7-9; DNA: TGTGCCAGCAGCTTAATGGATTTCCGGTACGAGCAGTACTTC; CDR3: CASSLMDFRYEQYF
J: TRBJ2-3; size: -; D: TRBD2; V: TRBV5-1; DNA: TGCGCCAGCAGCTTGGTAATAGCGGGGGATACGCAGTATTTT; CDR3: CASSLVIAGDTQYF
J: TRBJ2-3; size: -; D: TRBD2; V: TRBV27; DNA: TGTGCCAGCAGTATTAGACCGGGACTAGCGGAATCAGATACGCAGTATTTT; CDR3: CASSIRPGLAESDTQYF
J: TRBJ2-1; size: once; D: -; V: TRBV11-3; DNA: TGTGCCAGCAGCTTAGGTGGGACCAGCGACAATGAGCAGTTCTTC; CDR3: CASSLGGTSDNEQFF
J: TRBJ1-6; size: medium-sized; D: -; V: TRBV6-1; DNA: TGTGCCAGCAGTGACAGGGATAATTCACCCCTCCACTTT; CDR3: CASSDRDNSPLHF
J: TRBJ1-5; size: few; D: -; V: TRBV5-6; DNA: TGTGCCAGCAGCTTGGCGGGGTCCAATCAGCCCCAGCATTTT; CDR3: CASSLAGSNQPQHF
J: TRBJ1-4; size: -; D: -; V: TRBV23-1; DNA: TGCGCCAGCAGTCATCCCATCAGGGAAGATGAAAAACTGTTTTTT; CDR3: CASSHPIREDEKLFF
J: TRBJ1-1; size: -; D: -; V: TRBV19; DNA: TGTGCCAGTAGTATCGGCGGCGGGGGGGTCACTGAAGCTTTCTTT; CDR3: CASSIGGGGVTEAFF
J: TRBJ1-1; size: many; D: TRBD1; V: TRBV6-1; DNA: TGTGCCAGCAGTCCCCAGGGACAGTCAAACACTGAAGCTTTCTTT; CDR3: CASSPQGQSNTEAFF